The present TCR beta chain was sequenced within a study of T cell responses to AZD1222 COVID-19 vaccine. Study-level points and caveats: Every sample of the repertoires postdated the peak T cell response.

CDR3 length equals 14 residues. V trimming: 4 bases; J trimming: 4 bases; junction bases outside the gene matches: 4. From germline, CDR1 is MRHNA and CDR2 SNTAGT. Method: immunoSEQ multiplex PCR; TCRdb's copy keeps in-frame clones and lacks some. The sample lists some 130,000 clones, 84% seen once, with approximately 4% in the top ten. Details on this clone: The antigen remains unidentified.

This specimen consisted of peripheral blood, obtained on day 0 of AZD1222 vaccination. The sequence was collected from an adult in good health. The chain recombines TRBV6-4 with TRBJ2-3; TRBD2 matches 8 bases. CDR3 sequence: CASSAGGAADTQYF. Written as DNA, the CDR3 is TGTGCCAGCAGTGCGGGAGGGGCTGCAGATACGCAGTATTTT.